This TCR beta chain derives from a study of blood T cell repertoires in COVID-19. Overall study: Some COVID-19 samples were acute and others convalescent; all came from the United States, Italy and Spain. In each case, the material was cDNA or gDNA derived from T cells, B-cell-depleted T cells, or PBMCs.

Among Cohort 3 donors, those recovered had two negative PCRs, clearance, or symptom resolution. V was shortened by 1 base and J by 9 bases, with 14 bases between the two germline ends. CDR1 and CDR2 (germline): KGHDR, SFDVKD. The CDR3 loop spans 14 amino acids. The data were produced by immunoSEQ multiplex PCR, yet TCRdb's version contains in-frame clones alone and is incomplete. The sample shows 300,000 or so clones, 87% of them seen only once. What was sequenced was PBMCs or T cells enriched from blood (not recorded which). This clonotype was sampled from a woman in her 30s who had recovered from COVID-19. The V call is TRBV24-1, the J call TRBJ2-5; possibly TRBD1 for D (6 bases). DNA for the CDR3: TGTGCCACCAGTGATTTCAAGGGGGAAGGGGCCCAGTACTTC. It translates to CATSDFKGEGAQYF.